This T cell receptor beta chain was captured in a study of T cells in localized non-small cell lung cancer. The trim removed 4 bases at V and 7 bases at J, leaving 9 bases unmatched. Germline CDR1 reads SNHLY; CDR2 reads FYNNEI. This CDR3 has 15 amino acids. The protocol was immunoSEQ multiplex PCR, while the TCRdb copy is restricted to in-frame clones and leaves out a portion. Here the sample spans about 46,000 clones, approximately 81% being singletons. The TCR originated in a man between 40 and 69 years old with stage III lung adenocarcinoma. The specimen comprised peripheral blood mononuclear cells, sampled before any cancer treatment. The genes are TRBV2 and TRBJ2-1; 8 bases agree with TRBD2. The CDR3, as DNA: TGTGCCAGCAGTGGTAGGAGACTAGCGCTAAATGAGCAGTTCTTC. It specifies CASSGRRLALNEQFF.